Given below is one T cell receptor (beta chain) in context. As yet, its antigen is unknown. The record originates from a study of cytomegalovirus exposure and HLA in healthy donors. Study-wide results and limits: TCR beta V- and J-gene trimming was later associated with a missense DCLRE1C variant.

Trimming removed 1 base from V and 10 bases from J, with 13 bases in between. The CDR3 is 13 amino acids. Germline loops: CDR1 SEHNR, CDR2 FQNEAQ (reference sequence). PCR was performed using 60 Vbeta and 13 Jbeta primers. Here immunoSEQ multiplex PCR was the method, and the copy in TCRdb shows in-frame clones only, minus some. In total, the table holds 40,000 to 65,000 clones. Sequencing used PBMCs. The sequence derives from a middle-aged man in good health and CMV-seropositive. This rearrangement joins TRBV7-9 to TRBJ1-1; perhaps TRBD1 as D (5 bases). CDR3 amino acids: CASSLGAGDGAFF. The CDR3 nucleotides read TGTGCCAGCAGCTTAGGGGCGGGGGACGGAGCTTTCTTT.